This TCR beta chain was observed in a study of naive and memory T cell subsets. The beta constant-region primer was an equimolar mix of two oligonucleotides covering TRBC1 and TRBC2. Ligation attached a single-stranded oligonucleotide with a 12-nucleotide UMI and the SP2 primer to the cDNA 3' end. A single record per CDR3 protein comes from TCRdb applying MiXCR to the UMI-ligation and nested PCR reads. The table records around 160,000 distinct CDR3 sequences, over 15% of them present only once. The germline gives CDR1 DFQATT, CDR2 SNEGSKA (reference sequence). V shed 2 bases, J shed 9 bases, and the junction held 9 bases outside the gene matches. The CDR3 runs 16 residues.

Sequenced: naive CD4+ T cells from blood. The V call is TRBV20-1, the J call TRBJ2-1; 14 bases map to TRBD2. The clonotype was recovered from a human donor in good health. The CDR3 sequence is CSARTGTSGSFGEQFF. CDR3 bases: TGCAGTGCTAGAACCGGGACTAGCGGGAGCTTTGGTGAGCAGTTCTTC.